A single sample gave rise to the 25 T cell receptor beta chains below, sequenced in a study of patients and donors after allogeneic stem cell transplantation. TCRdb re-derived calls from the RT-PCR reads in MiXCR, one entry per CDR3 protein. The sample consists of about 70,000 distinct CDR3 sequences, about 26% of them appearing once. The sequencing sample was made of blood, either unsorted or a sorted T cell fraction (not recorded which). The receptors were sampled from a human donor who was either an allogeneic HSCT recipient or a stem cell or donor lymphocyte infusion donor (not recorded which). It is not recorded whose cells these are; they may come from a transplant donor.

This clonotype occurred a few times. The chain recombines TRBV9 with TRBJ2-3; D is possibly TRBD2 (5 bases). The CDR3 is 14 amino acids. V was cut by 4 bases and J by 6 bases, with 15 bases left in between. Germline V gene lookup returns CDR1 SGDLS and CDR2 YYNGEE. CDR3 DNA: TGTGCCAGCAGCCCCCGTACTAGTGCCGATACGCAGTATTTT. Translating gives CASSPRTSADTQYF.

The chain links TRBV4-2 to TRBJ1-6; D unresolved. The germline gives CDR1 LGHNA, CDR2 YNFKEQ. The CDR3 has 20 amino acids. Trimming shortened V by 0 bases and J by 0 bases, and 18 bases separated the two germline ends. The CDR3 is CASSQEGNTEWSSYNSPLHF. DNA of the CDR3: TGTGCCAGCAGCCAAGAGGGGAACACGGAATGGAGCTCCTATAATTCACCCCTCCACTTT.

The chain joins TRBV3-1 to TRBJ2-7; 7 nucleotides agree with TRBD1. CDR1 is LGHDT, CDR2 YNNKEL, per germline (reference sequence). The junction had 4 bases not matched to a gene; V was cut back by 3 bases and J by 2 bases. The CDR3 runs to 14 residues. The CDR3 coding sequence is TGTGCCAGCAGCCAGAACAGGGGCCCCTACGAGCAGTACTTC. Residues: CASSQNRGPYEQYF.

The sample holds a few counts of this clonotype. The rearrangement links TRBV6-6 to TRBJ1-1; no reliable D call. Per the germline V gene, CDR1 is MNHNY and CDR2 is SVGAGI (reference sequence). V lost 2 bases and J lost 3, with 13 bases in between. The CDR3 has 15 amino acids. This chain's CDR3 is CASSYPLGEDTEAFF. DNA for the CDR3: TGTGCCAGCAGTTACCCCCTTGGGGAGGACACTGAAGCTTTCTTT.

This clonotype was seen a few times. V is TRBV6-5 and J is TRBJ2-7; 7 nucleotides line up with TRBD1. With V trimmed by 0 bases and J by 3 bases, 5 bases remained unmatched. The germline CDR1 and CDR2 sequences are MNHEY and SVGAGI. The CDR3 spans 15 residues. CDR3 bases: TGTGCCAGCAGTTACTCGCGGACAGGTTTCTACGAGCAGTACTTC. Protein sequence: CASSYSRTGFYEQYF.

A few counts support this clonotype. The chain couples TRBV15 to TRBJ2-1, with 9 bases fitting TRBD2. CDR1 and CDR2 from the germline V gene are LNHNV and YYDKDF (reference sequence). CDR3 length: 17 residues. Trimming at V came to 3 bases and at J to 5 bases, leaving 11 bases not matched to a gene. The CDR3 region is CATSRTPLAGSHNEQFF. CDR3 in DNA: TGTGCCACCAGCAGGACTCCGCTAGCGGGGAGCCACAATGAGCAGTTCTTC.

The chain links TRBV10-3 to TRBJ2-6; 7 bases agree with TRBD1. CDR1 is ENHRY, CDR2 SYGVKD, per germline. V lost 4 bases to trimming and J lost 2 bases; unmatched junction nucleotides: 11. The CDR3 totals 18 residues. The CDR3 region is CAISVGGARSAGANVLTF. As DNA, the CDR3 is TGTGCCATCAGTGTAGGGGGCGCCAGGAGTGCTGGGGCCAACGTCCTGACTTTC.

The chain employs TRBV9 and TRBJ2-1; D is unresolved. CDR1 is SGDLS, CDR2 YYNGEE, per germline. Trimming removed 3 bases at V and 1 base at J, with 11 bases between. This CDR3 has 15 amino acids. CDR3 sequence: CASSAPPGSYNEQFF. The DNA of the CDR3 is TGTGCCAGCAGCGCGCCTCCTGGTTCCTACAATGAGCAGTTCTTC.

This clonotype has only a few counts. J is TRBJ2-5 and V is TRBV5-6; D is undetermined. This CDR3 spans 13 amino acids. The ends were cut back, 4 bases at V and 3 bases at J, with 10 bases in the middle. Germline V gene sequence: CDR1 SGHDT, CDR2 YYEEEE. CDR3 region: CASSTVSEETQYF. In DNA, the CDR3 is TGTGCCAGCAGCACAGTCAGTGAAGAGACCCAGTACTTC. Complete variable domain (other parts from reference TRBV5-6 and TRBJ2-5): DAGVTQSPTHLIKTRGQQVTLRCSPKSGHDTVSWYQQALGQGPQFIFQYYEEEERQRGNFPDRFSGHQFPNYSSELNVNALLLGDSALYLCASSTVSEETQYFGPGTRLLVL.

There are a few counts of this clonotype. The V and J genes are TRBV27 and TRBJ1-1; D call uncertain. The CDR3 loop spans 18 amino acids. Trimming pared 5 bases from V and 3 bases from J, leaving 25 bases between. From germline, CDR1 is MNHEY and CDR2 SMNVEV (reference sequence). CDR3 in DNA: TGTGCCAGCAGTCCATGGGCGGGTTTCGGGGAGTGGGACACTGAAGCTTTCTTT. It is translated as CASSPWAGFGEWDTEAFF.

The chain has TRBV2 and TRBJ2-5; no reliable D call. V gave up 1 base and J gave up 5 bases, with 11 bases separating them. This CDR3 has 14 residues. The germline V gene has CDR1 SNHLY and CDR2 FYNNEI. CDR3 loop: CASSEGGSLETQYF. Here the CDR3 DNA reads TGTGCCAGCAGTGAAGGGGGTAGTTTGGAGACCCAGTACTTC.

This rearrangement joins TRBV5-1 to TRBJ2-7; D is unresolved. Per the germline V gene, CDR1 is SGHRS and CDR2 is YFSETQ. CDR3 length equals 13 residues. Trimming shortened V by 5 bases and J by 3 bases, and 12 bases separated the two germline ends. CDR3: CASSALDHYEQYF. As DNA, the CDR3 is TGCGCCAGCAGTGCCTTAGACCACTACGAGCAGTACTTC.

The chain combines TRBV25-1 with TRBJ2-5; TRBD1 matches 7 bases. CDR3 length equals 14 residues. V gave up 6 bases and J gave up 2 bases; unmatched junction bases: 6. CDR1 is MGHDK, CDR2 SYGVNS, per germline. In DNA, the CDR3 is TGTGCCAGCAGCTACAGGGGCCCTCAAGAGACCCAGTACTTC. Protein: CASSYRGPQETQYF.

The CDR3 is CASSLPLADRTDTQYF. The CDR3 region has the DNA TGCGCCAGCAGCCTACCGCTAGCGGACCGCACAGATACGCAGTATTTT. V is TRBV5-1 and J is TRBJ2-3, with 7 bases identical to TRBD2. CDR3 size: 16 residues. Germline assignment: CDR1 SGHRS and CDR2 YFSETQ. V was pared by 4 bases and J by 1 base, with 9 bases of the junction left unmatched.

The V gene is TRBV12-3 or TRBV12-4, the J gene TRBJ2-7; D remains ambiguous. CDR3 length: 13 residues. The ends were cut back, 0 bases at V and 4 bases at J, with 7 bases in the middle. The CDR3 is CASSLAGEYEQYF. The CDR3 DNA reads TGTGCCAGCAGTTTAGCAGGAGAATACGAGCAGTACTTC.

This clonotype was seen only a few times. The chain joins TRBV12-3 or TRBV12-4 to TRBJ1-5; no clear D. The germline V and J ends were trimmed by 4 bases and 4 bases, with 8 bases remaining between them. The length of the CDR3 is 13 residues. The CDR3 sequence is CASSSRGNQPQHF. The DNA of the CDR3 is TGTGCCAGCAGTTCGCGAGGGAATCAGCCCCAGCATTTT.

This clonotype was counted between two and nine times. CDR3 region: CASSLLVFDTEAFF. The CDR3 DNA sequence: TGTGCCAGCAGCTTGTTGGTATTTGACACTGAAGCTTTCTTT. The chain combines TRBV5-5 with TRBJ1-1; D is unclear. Germline assignment: CDR1 SGHKS and CDR2 YYEKEE (reference sequence). This CDR3 contains 14 residues. Between the trimmed V and J ends, which lost 1 base and 3 bases, there was a span of 10 bases.

Only a few counts were recorded for this clonotype. The V call is TRBV10-3, the J call TRBJ2-3; no reliable D call. This CDR3 is 14 amino acids long. CDR1 is ENHRY, CDR2 SYGVKD, per germline. Trimming removed 5 bases at V and 6 bases at J, with 15 bases between. This CDR3 reads CAISLGGVLDTQYF. CDR3 in DNA: TGTGCCATCAGTTTGGGTGGGGTTTTGGATACGCAGTATTTT.

The chain couples TRBV12-3 or TRBV12-4 to TRBJ2-7; 8 positions match TRBD1. The CDR3 consists of 16 residues. V lost 0 bases, J lost 1 base, and 5 bases stayed unmatched. The chain's CDR3 is CASSLARTGRSYEQYF. CDR3 in DNA: TGTGCCAGCAGTTTAGCCCGGACAGGGAGATCCTACGAGCAGTACTTC.

A few counts support this clonotype. This chain connects TRBV30 to TRBJ1-1, with a tentative D call TRBD1 (5 bases). The V gene lost 2 bases and the J gene lost 1 base, with 14 bases spanning the gap. Germline V lookup: CDR1 GTSNPN, CDR2 SVGIG (reference sequence). The CDR3 has 15 residues. The CDR3 loop is CAWSQPLRGNTEAFF. For the CDR3, the DNA is TGTGCCTGGAGTCAACCTTTGAGGGGGAACACTGAAGCTTTCTTT.

This clonotype was counted a few times. The V gene is TRBV15, the J gene TRBJ2-1, with 8 nucleotides matching TRBD2. The CDR3 runs to 15 residues. From germline, CDR1 is LNHNV and CDR2 YYDKDF (reference sequence). Unmatched junction bases numbered 6, after V lost 3 bases and J lost 5 bases. CDR3 in amino acids: CATSSKREPHNEQFF. DNA for the CDR3: TGTGCCACCAGCAGCAAGCGGGAGCCCCACAATGAGCAGTTCTTC.

The chain links TRBV11-3 to TRBJ1-1; weak D call: TRBD1 (5 bases). V gave up 5 bases and J gave up 5 bases, with 12 bases separating them. Per the germline V gene, CDR1 is SGHNT and CDR2 is YENEEA. This CDR3 has 13 amino acids. CDR3 sequence reads: CASSLYGGTEAFF. The CDR3 region has the DNA TGTGCCAGCAGCCTGTACGGGGGTACTGAAGCTTTCTTT.

The chain employs TRBV10-3 and TRBJ1-1; TRBD1 aligns across 8 bases. In germline, CDR1 is ENHRY, CDR2 SYGVKD. This CDR3 is built from 14 residues. Unmatched junction bases numbered 4, after V lost 2 bases and J lost 5 bases. In DNA, the CDR3 is TGTGCCATCAGTGAGACAGGGGGGTGGACTGAAGCTTTCTTT. Its protein product is CAISETGGWTEAFF.

V is TRBV27 and J is TRBJ1-1; 8 bases line up with TRBD1. V shed 3 bases and J 3 bases; nucleotides not matched to a gene: 6. This CDR3 has 15 residues. The V gene's germline CDR1 is MNHEY and CDR2 SMNVEV (reference sequence). CDR3: CASSFQGAGDTEAFF. CDR3 bases: TGTGCCAGCAGTTTTCAGGGGGCCGGGGACACTGAAGCTTTCTTT.

This chain links TRBV20-1 with TRBJ2-3, with TRBD1 identical over 7 bases. The CDR3 is 13 amino acids. Germline loops: CDR1 DFQATT, CDR2 SNEGSKA (reference sequence). The trim removed 5 bases at V and 5 bases at J, leaving 7 bases unmatched. CDR3 nucleotides: TGCAGTGCTCAACGGACAGGCCGAGATACGCAGTATTTT. Translating it yields CSAQRTGRDTQYF.